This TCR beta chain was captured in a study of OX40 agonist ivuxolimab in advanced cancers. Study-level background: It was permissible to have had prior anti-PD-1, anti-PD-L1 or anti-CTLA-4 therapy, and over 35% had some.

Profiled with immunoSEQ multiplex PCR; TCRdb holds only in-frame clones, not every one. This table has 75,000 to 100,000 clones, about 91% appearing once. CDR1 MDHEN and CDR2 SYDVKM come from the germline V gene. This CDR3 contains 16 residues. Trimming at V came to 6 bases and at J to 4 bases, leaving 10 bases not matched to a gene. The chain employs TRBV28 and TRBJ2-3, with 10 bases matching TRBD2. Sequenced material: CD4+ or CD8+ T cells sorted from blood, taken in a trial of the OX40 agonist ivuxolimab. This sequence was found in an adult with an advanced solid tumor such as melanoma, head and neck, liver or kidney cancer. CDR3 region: CASRTSSGSSPDTQYF. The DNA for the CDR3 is TGTGCCAGCAGAACATCTAGCGGGAGTTCGCCAGATACGCAGTATTTT. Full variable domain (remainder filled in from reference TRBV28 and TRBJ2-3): DVKVTQSSRYLVKRTGEKVFLECVQDMDHENMFWYRQDPGLGLRLIYFSYDVKMKEKGDIPEGYSVSREKKERFSLILESASTNQTSMYLCASRTSSGSSPDTQYFGPGTRLTVL.